The source of this T cell receptor (beta chain) is a study of blood T cell repertoires in COVID-19. The germline CDR1 and CDR2 sequences are SGHRS and YFSETQ. This CDR3 contains 14 residues. After removal of 1 base from V and 1 base from J, the junction contained 0 bases not matched to a gene. Sequenced by immunoSEQ multiplex PCR; TCRdb stores in-frame clones only, minus some. The sample holds 170,000 or so clones, about 78% seen once. The rearrangement links TRBV5-1 to TRBJ1-1; 8 positions agree with TRBD1. The sample consisted of PBMCs or T cells enriched from blood (not recorded which). The sequence was obtained from a woman between 45 and 60 years old who had recovered from COVID-19. The CDR3 nucleotides read TGCGCCAGCAGCTTGCAGGGGGCGAACACTGAAGCTTTCTTT. It specifies CASSLQGANTEAFF.